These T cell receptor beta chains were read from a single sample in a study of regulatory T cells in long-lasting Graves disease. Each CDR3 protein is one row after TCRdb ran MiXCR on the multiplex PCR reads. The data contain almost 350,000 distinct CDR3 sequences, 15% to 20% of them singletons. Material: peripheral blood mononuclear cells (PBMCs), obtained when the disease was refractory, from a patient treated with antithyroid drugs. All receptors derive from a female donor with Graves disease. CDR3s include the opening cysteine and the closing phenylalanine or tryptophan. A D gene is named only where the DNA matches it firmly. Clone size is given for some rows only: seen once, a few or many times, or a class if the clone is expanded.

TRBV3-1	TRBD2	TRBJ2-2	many	TGTGCCAGCAGCCCTAGCGGGGGTTACACCGGGGAGCTGTTTTTT	CASSPSGGYTGELFF
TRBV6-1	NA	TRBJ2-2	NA	TGTGCCACCTACAAGTGGGGGGACACCGGGGAGCTGTTTTTT	CATYKWGDTGELFF
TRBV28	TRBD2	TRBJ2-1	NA	TGTGCCAGCAGTTCGCCCCCGGGACTAGCGGGATCATTTGAGCAGTTCTTC	CASSSPPGLAGSFEQFF
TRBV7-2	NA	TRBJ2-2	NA	TGTGCCAGCAGCTTATTCGGCCTGAACACCGGGGAGCTGTTTTTT	CASSLFGLNTGELFF
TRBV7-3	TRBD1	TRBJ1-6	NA	TGTGCCAGCAGCTCATGGACAGGGTCGGGGGATTCACCCCTCCACTTT	CASSSWTGSGDSPLHF
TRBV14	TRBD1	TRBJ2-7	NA	TGTGCCAGCAGCCAAAACTACAGGGGTCGTCCCTACGAGCAGTACTTC	CASSQNYRGRPYEQYF
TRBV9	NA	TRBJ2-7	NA	TGTGCCAGCAGCGCGGCCCACGGGCCTCGCGAGCAGTACTTC	CASSAAHGPREQYF
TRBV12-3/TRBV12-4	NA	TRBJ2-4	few	TGTGCCAGCAGTTTGGATAATCTGGACATTCAGTACTTC	CASSLDNLDIQYF
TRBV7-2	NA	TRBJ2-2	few	TGTGCCAGCAGCTTAGTATCCACTAGGAACACCGGGGAGCTGTTTTTT	CASSLVSTRNTGELFF
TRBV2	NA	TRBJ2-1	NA	TGTGCCAGCAGGCTTGCCAATGAGCAGTTCTTC	CASRLANEQFF
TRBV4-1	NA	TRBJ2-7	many	TGCGCCAGCAGCCAAGTTCTCCCGTCCTACGAGCAGTACTTC	CASSQVLPSYEQYF
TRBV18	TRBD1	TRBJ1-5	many	TGTGCCAGCTCCCTCCTGGACAGGAATCAGCCCCAGCATTTT	CASSLLDRNQPQHF
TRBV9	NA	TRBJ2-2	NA	TGTGCCAGCAGCGGACCCGGGGAGCTGTTTTTT	CASSGPGELFF
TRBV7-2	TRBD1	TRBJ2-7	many	TGTGCCAGCAGCACAGGGACAGGACTCTACGAGCAGTACTTC	CASSTGTGLYEQYF
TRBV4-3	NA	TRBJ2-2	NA	TGCGCCAGCAGCCAAGTTGGCAGGCAGACCGGGGAGCTGTTTTTT	CASSQVGRQTGELFF
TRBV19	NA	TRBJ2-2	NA	TGTGCCAGTAGCCCCCATGCGGGTTACCTCACCGGGGAGCTGTTTTTT	CASSPHAGYLTGELFF
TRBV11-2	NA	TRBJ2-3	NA	TGTGCCAGCAGCTTATTGGGCAGGGAGAGGACAGATACGCAGTATTTT	CASSLLGRERTDTQYF
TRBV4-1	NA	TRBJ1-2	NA	TGCGCCAGCAGCCAAGATTGGGGGGCCTATGGCTACACCTTC	CASSQDWGAYGYTF
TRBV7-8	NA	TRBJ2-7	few	TGTGCCAGCAGCTTAGTGCGGACCTTGGGCTACGAGCAGTACTTC	CASSLVRTLGYEQYF
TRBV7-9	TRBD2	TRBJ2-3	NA	TGTGCCAGCCGGACTAGTTCCACAGATACGCAGTATTTT	CASRTSSTDTQYF
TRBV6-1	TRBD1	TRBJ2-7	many	TGTGCCAGCAGCAACCCGGGACAGCGCTCCTACGAGCAGTACTTC	CASSNPGQRSYEQYF
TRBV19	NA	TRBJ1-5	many	TGTGCCAGTAGGGGGATCCGGGACGAGGAATTTCCCCAGCATTTT	CASRGIRDEEFPQHF
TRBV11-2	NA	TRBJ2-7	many	TGTGCCAGCAGCTTATATCGACAGGTAGGGGTCGAGCAGTACTTC	CASSLYRQVGVEQYF
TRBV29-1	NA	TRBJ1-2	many	TGCAGCGTCGTCTTAGCGGGGTACTATGGCTACACCTTC	CSVVLAGYYGYTF
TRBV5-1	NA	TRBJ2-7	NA	TGCGCCAGCAGCTTGGTGGGGAAGAGGGGGGCCTCCTACGAGCAGTACTTC	CASSLVGKRGASYEQYF
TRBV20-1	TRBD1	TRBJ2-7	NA	TGCAGTGCTAGTCGTGGGGACAGCCTTCCTTTCTCCTACGAGCAGTACTTC	CSASRGDSLPFSYEQYF
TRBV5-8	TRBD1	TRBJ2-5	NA	TGTGCCAGCAGCCCACATACCGGGACAGGATTCCCAGAGACCCAGTACTTC	CASSPHTGTGFPETQYF
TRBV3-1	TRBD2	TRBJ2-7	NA	TGTGCCAGCAGCCACACTCCCGGGACTAGCGGGGCTTACGAGCAGTACTTC	CASSHTPGTSGAYEQYF
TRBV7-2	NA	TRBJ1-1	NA	TGTGCCAGCAGCTTCGCAGGGGCGGGGGTCACTGAAGCTTTCTTT	CASSFAGAGVTEAFF
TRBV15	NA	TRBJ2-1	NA	TGTGCCACCAGAGGCGCAGCCTACAATGAGCAGTTCTTC	CATRGAAYNEQFF
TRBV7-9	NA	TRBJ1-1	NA	TGTGCCAGCAGCCGCATTTCACGGACGGGGGGCCCCACTGAAGCTTTCTTT	CASSRISRTGGPTEAFF
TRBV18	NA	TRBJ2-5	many	TGTGCCAGCTCACGAGAGGAGACCCAGTACTTC	CASSREETQYF
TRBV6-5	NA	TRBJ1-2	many	TGTGCCAGCAGTTACTCGATAGCGAGCGGCTACACCTTC	CASSYSIASGYTF
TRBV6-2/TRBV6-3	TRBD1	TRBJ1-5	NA	TGTGCCATCGGGACAGCCTTGGGGCAGGCCCAGCATTTT	CAIGTALGQAQHF
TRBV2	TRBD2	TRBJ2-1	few	TGTGCCAGCAGTGGGGGACTAGCGGGATCTGAGCAGTTCTTC	CASSGGLAGSEQFF
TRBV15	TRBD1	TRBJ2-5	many	TGTGCCACCAGCAGAGCCGGGACAGGGGGTGAGACCCAGTACTTC	CATSRAGTGGETQYF
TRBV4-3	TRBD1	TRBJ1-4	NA	TGCGCCAGCAGCCAAGCGGACAGGCCCCGTGAAAAACTGTTTTTT	CASSQADRPREKLFF